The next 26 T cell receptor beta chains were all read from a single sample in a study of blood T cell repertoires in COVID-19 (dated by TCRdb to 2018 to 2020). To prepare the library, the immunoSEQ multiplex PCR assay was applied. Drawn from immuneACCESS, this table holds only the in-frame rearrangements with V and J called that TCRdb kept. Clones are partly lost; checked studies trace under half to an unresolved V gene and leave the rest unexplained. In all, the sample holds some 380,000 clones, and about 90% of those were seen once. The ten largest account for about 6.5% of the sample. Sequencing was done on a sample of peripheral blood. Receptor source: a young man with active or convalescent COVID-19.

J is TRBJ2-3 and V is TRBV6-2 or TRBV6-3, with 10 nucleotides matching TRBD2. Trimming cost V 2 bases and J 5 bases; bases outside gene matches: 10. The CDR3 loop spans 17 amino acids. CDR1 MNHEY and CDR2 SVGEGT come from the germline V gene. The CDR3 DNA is TGTGCCAGCAGTTACCCCCGAGCGGGGGGGCCGGTAGATACGCAGTATTTT. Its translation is CASSYPRAGGPVDTQYF.

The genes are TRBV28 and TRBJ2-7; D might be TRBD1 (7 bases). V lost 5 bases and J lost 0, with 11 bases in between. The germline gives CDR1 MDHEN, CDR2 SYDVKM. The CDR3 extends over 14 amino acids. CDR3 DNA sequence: TGTGCCAGCAGTGGGGGGACAGTCTCCTACGAGCAGTACTTC. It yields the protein CASSGGTVSYEQYF.

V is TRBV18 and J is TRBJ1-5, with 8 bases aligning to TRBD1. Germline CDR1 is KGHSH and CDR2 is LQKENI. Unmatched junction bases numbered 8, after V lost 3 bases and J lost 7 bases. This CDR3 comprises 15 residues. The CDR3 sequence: CASSPTGDPGQPQHF. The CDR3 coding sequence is TGTGCCAGCTCACCGACAGGGGACCCGGGACAGCCCCAGCATTTT.

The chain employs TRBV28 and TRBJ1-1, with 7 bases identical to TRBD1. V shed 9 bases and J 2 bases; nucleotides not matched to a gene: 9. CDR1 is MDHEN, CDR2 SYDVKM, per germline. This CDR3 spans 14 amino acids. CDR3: CASHVDRVNTEAFF. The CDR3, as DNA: TGTGCCAGTCACGTCGACAGGGTCAACACTGAAGCTTTCTTT.

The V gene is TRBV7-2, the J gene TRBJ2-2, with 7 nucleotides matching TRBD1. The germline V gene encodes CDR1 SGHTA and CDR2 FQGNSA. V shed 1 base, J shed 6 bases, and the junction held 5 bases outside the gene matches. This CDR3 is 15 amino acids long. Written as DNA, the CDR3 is TGTGCCAGCAGCTTAGGAGACAGGGTCGCCGGGGAGCTGTTTTTT. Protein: CASSLGDRVAGELFF.

The CDR3 DNA sequence: TGTGCCAGCAGTTTTCGGGGGACCCAAATGGCCCTCCACTTT. Amino acid sequence: CASSFRGTQMALHF. This chain links TRBV28 with TRBJ1-6, with D possibly being TRBD1 (5 bases). V lost 3 bases to trimming and J lost 14 bases, with 17 bases between them. Germline V gives CDR1 MDHEN, CDR2 SYDVKM. The CDR3 has 14 amino acids.

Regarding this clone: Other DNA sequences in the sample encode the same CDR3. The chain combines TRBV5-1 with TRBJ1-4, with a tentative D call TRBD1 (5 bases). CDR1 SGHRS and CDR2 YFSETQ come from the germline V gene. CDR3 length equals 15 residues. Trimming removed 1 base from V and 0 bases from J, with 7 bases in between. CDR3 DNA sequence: TGCGCCAGCAGCTTGCAGGGAACAACTAATGAAAAACTGTTTTTT. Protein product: CASSLQGTTNEKLFF.

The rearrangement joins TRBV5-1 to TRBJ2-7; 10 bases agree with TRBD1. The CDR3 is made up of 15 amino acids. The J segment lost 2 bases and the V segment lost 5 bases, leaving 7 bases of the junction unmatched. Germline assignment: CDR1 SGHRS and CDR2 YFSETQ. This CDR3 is CASSKAGTGAYEQYF. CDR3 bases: TGCGCCAGCAGTAAGGCCGGGACAGGGGCCTACGAGCAGTACTTC.

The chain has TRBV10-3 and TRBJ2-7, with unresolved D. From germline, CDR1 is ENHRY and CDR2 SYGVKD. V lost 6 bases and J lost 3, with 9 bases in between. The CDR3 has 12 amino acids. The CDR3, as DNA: TGTGCCATCAGCCCCAGTGTCTACGAGCAGTACTTC. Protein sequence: CAISPSVYEQYF.

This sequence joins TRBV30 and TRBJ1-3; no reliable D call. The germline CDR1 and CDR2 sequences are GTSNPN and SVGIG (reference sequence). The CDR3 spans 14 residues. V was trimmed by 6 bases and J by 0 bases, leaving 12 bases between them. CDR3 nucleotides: TGTGCCTGCCCCATGGGCCTCTCTGGAAACACCATATATTTT. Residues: CACPMGLSGNTIYF.

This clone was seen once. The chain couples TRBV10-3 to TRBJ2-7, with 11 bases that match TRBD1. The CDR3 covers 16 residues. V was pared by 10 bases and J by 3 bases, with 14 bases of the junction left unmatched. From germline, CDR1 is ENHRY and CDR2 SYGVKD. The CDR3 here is CASKETGTGGVYEQYF. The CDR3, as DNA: TGTGCCAGCAAGGAAACCGGGACAGGGGGAGTCTACGAGCAGTACTTC.

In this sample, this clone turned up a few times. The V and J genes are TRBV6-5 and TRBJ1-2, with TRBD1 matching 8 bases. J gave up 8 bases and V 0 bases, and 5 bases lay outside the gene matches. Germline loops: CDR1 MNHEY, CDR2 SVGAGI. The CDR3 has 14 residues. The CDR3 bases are TGTGCCAGCAGTTACTCACAGGGGGTAGGGGGCTACACCTTC. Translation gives CASSYSQGVGGYTF.

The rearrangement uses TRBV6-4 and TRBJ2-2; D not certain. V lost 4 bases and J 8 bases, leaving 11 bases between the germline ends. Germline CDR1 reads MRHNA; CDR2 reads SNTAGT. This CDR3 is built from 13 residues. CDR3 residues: CASSVNSLGELFF. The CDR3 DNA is TGTGCCAGCAGTGTAAACTCCCTGGGGGAGCTGTTTTTT.

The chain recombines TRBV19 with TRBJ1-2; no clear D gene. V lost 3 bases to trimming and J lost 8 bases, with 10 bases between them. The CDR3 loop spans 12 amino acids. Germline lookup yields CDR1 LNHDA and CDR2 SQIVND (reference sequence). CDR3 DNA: TGTGCCAGTAGTATTGGTGCGGGGGGCTACACCTTC. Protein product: CASSIGAGGYTF.

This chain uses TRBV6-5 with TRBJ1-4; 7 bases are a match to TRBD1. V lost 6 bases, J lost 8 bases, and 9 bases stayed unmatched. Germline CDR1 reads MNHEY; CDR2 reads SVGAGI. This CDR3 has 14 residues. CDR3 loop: CASRQGGQGEKLFF. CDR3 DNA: TGTGCCAGCAGGCAGGGGGGTCAAGGAGAAAAACTGTTTTTT.

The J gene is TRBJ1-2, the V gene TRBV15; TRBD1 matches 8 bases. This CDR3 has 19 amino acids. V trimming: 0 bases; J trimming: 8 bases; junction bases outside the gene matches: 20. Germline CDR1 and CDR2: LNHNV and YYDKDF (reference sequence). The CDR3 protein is CATSRDGDGDRPNVRGYTF. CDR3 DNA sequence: TGTGCCACCAGCAGAGATGGGGATGGGGACAGGCCGAATGTTAGGGGCTACACCTTC.

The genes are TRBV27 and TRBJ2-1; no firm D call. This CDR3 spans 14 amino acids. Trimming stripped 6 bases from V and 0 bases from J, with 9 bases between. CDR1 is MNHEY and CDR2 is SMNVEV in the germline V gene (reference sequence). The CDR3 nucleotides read TGTGCCAGCAGGCTAGGCAGCTCCTACAATGAGCAGTTCTTC. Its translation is CASRLGSSYNEQFF.

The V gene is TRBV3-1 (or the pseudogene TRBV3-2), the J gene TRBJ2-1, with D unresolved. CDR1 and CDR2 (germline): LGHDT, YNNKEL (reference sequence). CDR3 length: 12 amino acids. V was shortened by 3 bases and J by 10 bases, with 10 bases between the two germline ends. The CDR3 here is CASSQHGREQFF. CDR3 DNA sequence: TGTGCCAGCAGCCAGCACGGCAGGGAGCAGTTCTTC.

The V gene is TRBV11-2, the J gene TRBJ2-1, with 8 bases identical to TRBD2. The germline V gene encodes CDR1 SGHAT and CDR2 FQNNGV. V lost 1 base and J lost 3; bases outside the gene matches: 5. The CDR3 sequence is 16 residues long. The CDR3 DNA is TGTGCCAGCAGCTTAGCCGGCGGGGGGAACTACAATGAGCAGTTCTTC. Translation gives CASSLAGGGNYNEQFF.

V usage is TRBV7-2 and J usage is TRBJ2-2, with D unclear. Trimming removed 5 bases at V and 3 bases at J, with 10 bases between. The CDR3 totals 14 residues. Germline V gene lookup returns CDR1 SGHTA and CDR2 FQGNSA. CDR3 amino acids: CASSTRQDTGELFF. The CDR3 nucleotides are TGTGCCAGCAGCACACGCCAGGACACCGGGGAGCTGTTTTTT.

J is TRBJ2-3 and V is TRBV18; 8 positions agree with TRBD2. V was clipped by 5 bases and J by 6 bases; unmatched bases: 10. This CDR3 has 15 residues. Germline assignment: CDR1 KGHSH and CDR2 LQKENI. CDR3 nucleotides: TGTGCCAGCTCAGATAGCGGGAACCGACGCGATACGCAGTATTTT. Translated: CASSDSGNRRDTQYF.

The CDR3, as DNA: TGTGCCAGTAGTCCGACAGGGGTCACAGATACGCAGTATTTT. Protein sequence: CASSPTGVTDTQYF. The rearrangement joins TRBV19 to TRBJ2-3, with 8 bases identical to TRBD1. This CDR3 has 14 residues. Germline V CDR1 and CDR2: LNHDA, SQIVND (reference sequence). V gave up 5 bases and J gave up 2 bases; unmatched junction bases: 3.

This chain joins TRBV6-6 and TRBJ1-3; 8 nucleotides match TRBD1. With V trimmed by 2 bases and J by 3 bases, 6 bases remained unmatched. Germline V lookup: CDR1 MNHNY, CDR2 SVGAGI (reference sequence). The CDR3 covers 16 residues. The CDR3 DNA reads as TGTGCCAGCAGTTACGGACAGGGAACGGGTGGAAACACCATATATTTT. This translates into CASSYGQGTGGNTIYF.

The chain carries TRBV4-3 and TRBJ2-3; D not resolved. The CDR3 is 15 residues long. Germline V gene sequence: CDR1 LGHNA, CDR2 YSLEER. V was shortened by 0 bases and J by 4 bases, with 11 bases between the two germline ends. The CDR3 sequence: CASSQDSLGPDTQYF. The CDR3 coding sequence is TGCGCCAGCAGCCAAGATTCCCTGGGCCCAGATACGCAGTATTTT.

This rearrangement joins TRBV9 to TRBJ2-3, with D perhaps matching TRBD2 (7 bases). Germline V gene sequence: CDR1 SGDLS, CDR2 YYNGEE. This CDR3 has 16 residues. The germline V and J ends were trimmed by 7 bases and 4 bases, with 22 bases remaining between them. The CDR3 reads CASGPLGGGFADTQYF. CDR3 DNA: TGTGCCAGCGGTCCTCTGGGCGGGGGCTTTGCAGATACGCAGTATTTT.

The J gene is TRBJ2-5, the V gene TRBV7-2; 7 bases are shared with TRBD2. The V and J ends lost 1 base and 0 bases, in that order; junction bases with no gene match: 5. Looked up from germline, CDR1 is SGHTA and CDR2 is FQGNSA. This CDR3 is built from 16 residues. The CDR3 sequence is CASSLVGGSHQETQYF. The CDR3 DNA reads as TGTGCCAGCAGCTTAGTCGGCGGGAGCCACCAAGAGACCCAGTACTTC.